The rows below give T cell receptor beta chains drawn from one sample of a study of vaccination and CD4 T cells after COVID-19. Using its own MiXCR run on the PCR reads, TCRdb lists one record per CDR3 protein. This sample yields 16,000 or so distinct CDR3 sequences, of which roughly 80% are seen a single time; 8.5% to 10% belongs to the top ten. Their cognate antigens are unknown. The sample consisted of CD4+ T cells from blood, cultured in vitro, taken after SARS-CoV-2 vaccination. The source of these receptors is a human donor who received a COVID-19 vaccine. The CDR3 runs from the conserved cysteine through the conserved F or W. A D gene is named only where the DNA matches it firmly. Clone size is stated in some rows and not others, as once, few, many or a class when expanded.

>TRBV6-1|TRBJ1-2|17|few|-
TGTGCCAGCAGTGAGGCCGGCGGGACAAAGGGCAACTATGGCTACACCTTC
CASSEAGGTKGNYGYTF
>TRBV24-1|TRBJ1-5|18|-|-
TGTGCCACCAAGCCCGTCGACAGGACCCCTTATAGCAATCAGCCCCAGCATTTT
CATKPVDRTPYSNQPQHF
>TRBV10-3|TRBJ2-2|16|-|-
TGTGCCATCAGTGATGCTCCTCTAGCGAACACCGGGGAGCTGTTTTTT
CAISDAPLANTGELFF
>TRBV20-1|TRBJ2-5|14|few|TRBD1
TGCAGTGCTAGAGGGACAGGGGGCACTGAGACCCAGTACTTC
CSARGTGGTETQYF
>TRBV20-1|TRBJ2-6|15|few|-
TGCAGTGCCGCAGACGCCGGCTCTGGGGCCAACGTCCTGACTTTC
CSAADAGSGANVLTF
>TRBV2|TRBJ1-1|15|-|-
TGTGCCAGCAGTGGGCACAGGGTAATGAACACTGAAGCTTTCTTT
CASSGHRVMNTEAFF
>TRBV20-1|TRBJ2-3|13|-|-
TGCAGTGTCAGGGACTTAGCCACAGATACGCAGTATTTT
CSVRDLATDTQYF
>TRBV27|TRBJ2-1|13|once|TRBD2
TGTGCCAGCAGTTACGCGGGGGGCCGGGAGCAGTTCTTC
CASSYAGGREQFF
>TRBV10-3|TRBJ2-5|13|-|-
TGTGCCATCAGGTACAGGGCCGAGGAGACCCAGTACTTC
CAIRYRAEETQYF
>TRBV7-2|TRBJ2-1|16|-|TRBD2
TGTGCCAGCAGTAGGACTAGCGGGGGGGCCTACAATGAGCAGTTCTTC
CASSRTSGGAYNEQFF
>TRBV20-1|TRBJ1-2|13|-|-
TGCAGTGCCTCCTACAGGGTTAACTATGGCTACACCTTC
CSASYRVNYGYTF
>TRBV12-3/TRBV12-4|TRBJ2-5|13|-|-
TGTGCCAGCACCGGGGACCTTCAAGAGACCCAGTACTTC
CASTGDLQETQYF
>TRBV2|TRBJ1-5|14|-|-
TGTGCCAGCAGTGGCCAAGGGTCCAATCAGCCCCAGCATTTT
CASSGQGSNQPQHF
>TRBV5-4|TRBJ1-4|14|-|-
TGTGCCAGCAGCTTGGGGTCAGTAGGCGAAAAACTGTTTTTT
CASSLGSVGEKLFF
>TRBV27|TRBJ2-1|16|-|-
TGTGCCAGCAGTTTATCGGTTACTACTACCTACAATGAGCAGTTCTTC
CASSLSVTTTYNEQFF
>TRBV7-8|TRBJ2-2|16|-|TRBD2
TGTGCCAGCAGCCCAGTGGCGGGGGGAAACACCGGGGAGCTGTTTTTT
CASSPVAGGNTGELFF
>TRBV7-6|TRBJ1-5|14|-|-
TGTGCCAGCAGCTTAGTGTCGGGAAATCAGCCCCAGCATTTT
CASSLVSGNQPQHF
>TRBV6-1|TRBJ2-7|15|-|TRBD1
TGTGCCACCCGCAACTATTTAGACAGGGTCGACGAGCAGTACTTC
CATRNYLDRVDEQYF
>TRBV24-1|TRBJ2-2|13|-|-
TGTGCCACCAGTGACACAATCGCCGGGGAGCTGTTTTTT
CATSDTIAGELFF
>TRBV7-9|TRBJ1-5|14|-|TRBD1
TGTGCCAGCAGCCGGGACAGGGGGAATCAGCCCCAGCATTTT
CASSRDRGNQPQHF
>TRBV20-1|TRBJ1-2|12|few|-
TGCAGTGGGTACTTGAGTAACTATGGCTACACCTTC
CSGYLSNYGYTF
>TRBV6-1|TRBJ2-1|12|-|-
TGTGCCAGCAGTGAAAGGGTAAATGAGCAGTTCTTC
CASSERVNEQFF
>TRBV30|TRBJ1-5|15|-|TRBD1
TGTGCCTGGAGCGAAATGACAGGGAAGGATCAGCCCCAGCATTTT
CAWSEMTGKDQPQHF
>TRBV30|TRBJ2-7|13|-|-
TGTGCCTGGAGTCTGAAATACTCCTACGAGCAGTACTTC
CAWSLKYSYEQYF
>TRBV7-9|TRBJ1-1|14|-|-
TGTGCCAGCAGCTACGGGGGGGCTGGGGCTGAAGCTTTCTTT
CASSYGGAGAEAFF
>TRBV6-5|TRBJ1-1|14|-|-
TGTGCCAGCAGTTACTATGGGGGGACCACTGAAGCTTTCTTT
CASSYYGGTTEAFF
>TRBV24-1|TRBJ1-2|15|-|TRBD1
TGTGCCACCAGTGATTCCGGTACAGGGGACTATGGCTACACCTTC
CATSDSGTGDYGYTF
>TRBV2|TRBJ1-2|15|-|-
TGTGCCAGCAGTCCGAGGGGGGGCACGGACTATGGCTACACCTTC
CASSPRGGTDYGYTF
>TRBV5-1|TRBJ2-5|16|-|-
TGCGCCAGCAGCTTGGTGAGGTGGCTCCGGTCGGATGCCCAGTACTTC
CASSLVRWLRSDAQYF
>TRBV7-8|TRBJ1-6|15|-|TRBD1
TGTGCCAGCAGCTTAATCGCACAGGGGGGTTCACCCCTCCACTTT
CASSLIAQGGSPLHF
>TRBV19|TRBJ1-1|16|once|-
TGTGCCAGTAGTCCCTCTTACGGGGGCTGGAACACTGAAGCTTTCTTT
CASSPSYGGWNTEAFF
>TRBV6-1|TRBJ1-2|14|-|-
TGTGCCAGCAGTCCCCGTTCTACTCACTATGGCTACACCTTC
CASSPRSTHYGYTF
>TRBV24-1|TRBJ2-3|16|-|TRBD1
TGTGCCACCAGTGGCGCCTCCGGGACAGGGGGCTCTTCGCAGTATTTT
CATSGASGTGGSSQYF
>TRBV20-1|TRBJ1-5|16|-|TRBD1
TGCAGTGCTAGTAGTATTTCGGGACAGGGCGGTCAGCCCCAGCATTTT
CSASSISGQGGQPQHF
>TRBV6-1|TRBJ1-4|18|-|TRBD1
TGTGCCAGCAGTCCAGACGTGGGGACAGGGGGCCTTATGAAAAAACTGTTTTTT
CASSPDVGTGGLMKKLFF
>TRBV11-2|TRBJ1-6|13|once|-
TGTGCCAGCAGCTTATTTGTTTCTTCACCCCTCCACTTT
CASSLFVSSPLHF
>TRBV5-4|TRBJ2-2|16|-|TRBD1
TGTGCCAGCAGCATTTACAGGGGGCTGGACACCGGGGAGCTGTTTTTT
CASSIYRGLDTGELFF
>TRBV28|TRBJ1-6|16|few|-
TGTGCCAGCAGTCCCCAGACAGGCGGGGATAATTCACCCCTCCACTTT
CASSPQTGGDNSPLHF
>TRBV7-9|TRBJ1-2|14|-|-
TGTGCCAGCACCGAACCGGGAGCCAACTATGGCCACACCTTC
CASTEPGANYGHTF
>TRBV12-3/TRBV12-4|TRBJ1-6|18|medium-sized|TRBD1
TGTGCCAGCAGCCGGACAGGAGGAAAGAGCTCCTATAATTCACCCCTCCACTTT
CASSRTGGKSSYNSPLHF
>TRBV21-1|TRBJ2-3|17|-|-
TGTGCCAGCAGCAATGGCCCCCAGGACAGGGGAATGGATACGCAGTATTTT
CASSNGPQDRGMDTQYF
>TRBV7-8|TRBJ2-3|15|-|TRBD2
TGTGCCAGCAGCTCACCATCCGGGGGGGCAGATACGCAGTATTTT
CASSSPSGGADTQYF
>TRBV7-8|TRBJ1-1|17|once|-
TGTGCCAGCAGCTTAGCCGCCAGTGGACCCATGAACACTGAAGCTTTCTTT
CASSLAASGPMNTEAFF
>TRBV19|TRBJ2-7|14|-|-
TGTGCCAGTAGTGTAGACAGGTCTTCCTACGAGCAGTACTTC
CASSVDRSSYEQYF
>TRBV20-1|TRBJ2-5|15|-|TRBD2
TGCAGTGCTACCCCGACTAGCGGGTCCCAAGAGACCCAGTACTTC
CSATPTSGSQETQYF
>TRBV7-2|TRBJ2-3|15|-|TRBD2
TGTGCCAGCAGCTTGGCGGGGGGGGCGGCAGATACGCAGTATTTT
CASSLAGGAADTQYF
>TRBV7-8|TRBJ2-5|17|-|-
TGTGCCAGCAGCTCCCCACCTGGTCGAGTTTCGGGACGGACCCAGTACTTC
CASSSPPGRVSGRTQYF
>TRBV4-2|TRBJ1-2|16|-|-
TGTGCCAGCAGCCAAATCCCTTACTTCTATGACTATGGCTACACCTTC
CASSQIPYFYDYGYTF
>TRBV27|TRBJ2-2|16|once|TRBD2
TGTGCCAGCAGGCTAGCGGGGGGACTAAACACCGGGGAGCTGTTTTTT
CASRLAGGLNTGELFF
>TRBV2|TRBJ2-5|13|-|-
TGTGCCAGCAGCAGGAACGGAGGAGAGACCCAGTACTTC
CASSRNGGETQYF
>TRBV18|TRBJ1-5|14|-|-
TGTGCCAGCTCTGAACTTTCGGGTAATCAGCCCCAGCATTTT
CASSELSGNQPQHF
>TRBV6-5|TRBJ1-4|12|-|-
TGTGCCAGCAGTTACTCTGGGGAAAAACTGTTTTTT
CASSYSGEKLFF
>TRBV5-4|TRBJ2-3|16|-|TRBD2
TGTGCCAGCAGCTTGGCGATGGGACTAGAAGCAGATACGCAGTATTTT
CASSLAMGLEADTQYF
>TRBV21-1|TRBJ1-5|14|-|-
TGTGCCAGCAGCAAAAATCACCTTAGTCAGCCCCAGCATTTT
CASSKNHLSQPQHF